This TCR beta chain was documented in a study of shared clonotypes between healthy human individuals. CDR3 length equals 16 residues. The V end lost 11 bases, the J end lost 1 base, and 22 bases lay between the germline ends. In germline, CDR1 is MNHEY, CDR2 SMNVEV (reference sequence). This clone was detected once. The antigen is not known. The study's findings and limits: An effect of sequencing depth on clonotype sharing among donors was expected.

Every subset had its genomic DNA shared out evenly among several immunoSEQ plates. Profiling relied on immunoSEQ multiplex PCR, and the TCRdb table lists in-frame clones only, not all of them. The sample includes approximately 640,000 clones, 90% seen only once; the top ten take 30% to 40%. What was sequenced was memory CD8+ T cells from PBMCs. Indicated subset: CD45RO+ cells pooled with CCR7-negative TemRA cells. The chain combines TRBV27 with TRBJ2-3; D is tentatively TRBD1 or TRBD2 (5 bases each). The receptor was derived from a young man in good health. Some clones in this sample may be carry-over from other donors' samples. This CDR3 reads CASLSMGRLGTDTQYF. The CDR3 bases are TGTGCCTCCCTTAGTATGGGACGCCTAGGCACAGATACGCAGTATTTT.